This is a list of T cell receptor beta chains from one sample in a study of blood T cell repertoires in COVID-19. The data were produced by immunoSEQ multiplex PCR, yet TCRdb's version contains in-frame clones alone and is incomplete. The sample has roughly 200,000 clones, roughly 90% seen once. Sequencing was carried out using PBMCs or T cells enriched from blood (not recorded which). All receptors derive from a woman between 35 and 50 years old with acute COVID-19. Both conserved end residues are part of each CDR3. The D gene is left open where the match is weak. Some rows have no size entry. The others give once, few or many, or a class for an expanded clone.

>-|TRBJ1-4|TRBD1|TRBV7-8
CASSLAQGQGVGKLFF
TGTGCCAGCAGCTTAGCGCAGGGACAGGGGGTGGGAAAACTGTTTTTT
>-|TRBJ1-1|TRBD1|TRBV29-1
CSFLQGVKTEAFF
TGCAGCTTCCTACAGGGGGTTAAGACTGAAGCTTTCTTT
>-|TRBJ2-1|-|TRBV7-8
CASSSGTGNEQFF
TGTGCCAGCAGCTCTGGGACTGGAAATGAGCAGTTCTTC
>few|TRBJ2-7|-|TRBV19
CASSIGSGQTYEQYF
TGTGCCAGTAGTATTGGGTCGGGTCAGACCTACGAGCAGTACTTC
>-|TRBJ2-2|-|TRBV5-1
CASSLRQGNTGELFF
TGCGCCAGCAGCTTGCGTCAGGGGAACACCGGGGAGCTGTTTTTT
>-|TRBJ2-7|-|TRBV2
CARRATSGEQYF
TGTGCCCGTCGGGCGACTTCGGGGGAGCAGTACTTC
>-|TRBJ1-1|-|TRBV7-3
CASSPNRALNTEAFF
TGTGCCAGCAGTCCTAACAGGGCTCTAAACACTGAAGCTTTCTTT
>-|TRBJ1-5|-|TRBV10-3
CATQMLRGQPQHF
TGTGCCACCCAAATGCTGCGGGGACAGCCCCAGCATTTT
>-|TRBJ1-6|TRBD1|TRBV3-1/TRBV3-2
CASSQGGQGYSPLHF
TGTGCCAGCAGCCAAGGCGGACAGGGTTATTCACCCCTCCACTTT
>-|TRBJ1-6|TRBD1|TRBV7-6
CASSLAETGSNSPLHF
TGTGCCAGCAGCTTAGCGGAGACAGGGAGTAATTCACCCCTCCACTTT
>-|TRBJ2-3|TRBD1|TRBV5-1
CASRGQRGRTDTQYF
TGCGCCAGCAGGGGTCAAAGGGGGCGCACAGATACGCAGTATTTT
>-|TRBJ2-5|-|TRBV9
CASSVAETQYF
TGTGCCAGCAGCGTAGCGGAGACCCAGTACTTC
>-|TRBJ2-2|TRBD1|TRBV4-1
CASSQDLLGGTINTGELFF
TGCGCCAGCAGCCAAGATCTTCTAGGGGGCACTATTAACACCGGGGAGCTGTTTTTT
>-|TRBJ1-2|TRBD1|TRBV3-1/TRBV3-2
CASSPTGDYGYTF
TGTGCCAGCAGTCCGACAGGGGACTATGGCTACACCTTC
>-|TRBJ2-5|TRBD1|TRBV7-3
CASSSPGQGLETQYF
TGTGCCAGCAGCTCACCGGGACAGGGGTTAGAGACCCAGTACTTC
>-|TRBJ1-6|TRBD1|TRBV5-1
CASSPRTGGYNSPLHF
TGCGCCAGCAGCCCACGGACAGGGGGGTATAATTCACCCCTCCACTTT
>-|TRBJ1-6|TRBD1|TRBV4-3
CASSRDRGASYNSPLHF
TGCGCCAGCAGCCGGGACAGAGGAGCCTCCTATAATTCACCCCTCCACTTT